This T cell receptor beta chain was captured in a study of blood T cell repertoires in COVID-19. Overall study context: The United States, Italy and Spain were the sources of the acute and convalescent COVID-19 samples. T cells, B-cell-depleted T cells, or PBMCs supplied cDNA or gDNA.

The CDR3 runs to 15 residues. The V gene's germline CDR1 is SGHRS and CDR2 YFSETQ. V shed 3 bases, J shed 7 bases, and the junction held 11 bases outside the gene matches. The authors' processing: The assay estimated nucleated cells by amplifying reference gene primers. Profiling relied on immunoSEQ multiplex PCR, and the TCRdb table lists in-frame clones only, not all of them. The V and J calls and clone size come from that table; D and trimming were worked out from the DNA. The table has over 200,000 clones, around four fifths seen once. The chain uses TRBV5-1 and TRBJ1-2; 8 positions match TRBD1. This sequence was found in a woman aged 45-59 years with acute or convalescent COVID-19. The sequencing input was peripheral blood. The CDR3 coding sequence is TGCGCCAGCAGCTCAATAGCCCAGGGGGCCGGTGGCTACACCTTC. Translated: CASSSIAQGAGGYTF.